Below, 32 T cell receptor beta chains from the same sample are listed, as sequenced in a study of CD8 T cells in ankylosing spondylitis. Each CDR3 protein is one row after TCRdb ran MiXCR on the 5' RACE reads. Among 300,000 to 350,000 distinct CDR3 sequences listed, 14% to 15% were seen once. The sequenced sample was blood, either unsorted or a sorted T cell fraction (not recorded which). The source is a male donor with ankylosing spondylitis or in good health (not recorded which).

The chain has TRBV20-1 and TRBJ2-7; D is ambiguous. Trimming took 1 base from V and 9 from J, leaving 13 bases between them. This CDR3 region has 12 residues. From germline, CDR1 is DFQATT and CDR2 SNEGSKA (reference sequence). The CDR3 here is CSARVSAPGQYF. The CDR3 DNA reads as TGCAGTGCTAGAGTATCTGCGCCTGGGCAGTACTTC.

The V call is TRBV30, the J call TRBJ1-2, with 9 nucleotides matching TRBD1. J lost 8 bases, V lost 4 bases, and 11 bases had no gene match. Germline V gene data show CDR1 as GTSNPN and CDR2 as SVGIG (reference sequence). This CDR3 comprises 14 residues. The CDR3 bases are TGTGCCTGGACCACCAGACAGGGGGTGGGAGGCTACACCTTC. Its translation is CAWTTRQGVGGYTF.

There are a few counts of this clonotype. This chain connects TRBV10-3 to TRBJ2-1; tentative D call: TRBD2 (5 bases). This CDR3 has 13 residues. Trimming cost V 6 bases and J 2 bases, with 8 bases left between them. Per the germline V gene, CDR1 is ENHRY and CDR2 is SYGVKD. The CDR3 nucleotides read TGTGCCATCAGCCGGGGAGCCTACAATGAGCAGTTCTTC. Amino acid sequence: CAISRGAYNEQFF.

The CDR3 loop reads CAIGRRNQPQHF. As DNA, the CDR3 is TGCGCCATTGGCAGGCGCAATCAGCCCCAGCATTTT. This chain uses TRBV5-1 with TRBJ2-1, with D unclear. The tail of the sequence fits TRBJ1-5 better, so the J call may be wrong. The CDR3 totals 12 residues. Germline V gives CDR1 SGHRS, CDR2 YFSETQ.

The V call is TRBV7-8, the J call TRBJ1-6; D uncertain. This CDR3 spans 16 amino acids. Germline CDR1 reads SGHVS; CDR2 reads FQNEAQ. Trimming removed 4 bases from V and 0 bases from J, with 10 bases in between. The CDR3 loop is CASSSATGSYNSPLHF. The CDR3 DNA follows: TGTGCCAGCAGCTCGGCGACGGGCTCCTATAATTCACCCCTCCACTTT.

There are many counts of this clonotype. The chain carries TRBV27 and TRBJ2-5; 14 bases map to TRBD2. The CDR3 has 16 residues. V trimming: 4 bases; J trimming: 2 bases; junction bases outside the gene matches: 3. The germline CDR1 and CDR2 sequences are MNHEY and SMNVEV (reference sequence). The CDR3 loop reads CASSSRLAGGQETQYF. Here the CDR3 DNA reads TGTGCCAGCAGTTCCCGACTAGCGGGGGGGCAAGAGACCCAGTACTTC.

This clonotype showed up just a few times. The V and J genes are TRBV3-1 and TRBJ1-2; D may be TRBD1 (5 bases). The CDR3 totals 15 residues. The germline V gene encodes CDR1 LGHDT and CDR2 YNNKEL (reference sequence). V was shortened by 0 bases and J by 6 bases, with 14 bases between the two germline ends. Here the CDR3 reads CASSQEPGPLNGYTF. In DNA, the CDR3 is TGTGCCAGCAGCCAAGAGCCAGGGCCTCTCAATGGCTACACCTTC.

This chain links TRBV2 with TRBJ2-1; a weak D match, TRBD1 (5 bases). The CDR3 runs 13 residues. Germline V gene sequence: CDR1 SNHLY, CDR2 FYNNEI. Trimming stripped 8 bases from V and 5 bases from J, with 13 bases between. The CDR3 spells CASGAGSDNEQFF. The CDR3, as DNA: TGTGCCAGCGGGGCAGGGTCAGACAATGAGCAGTTCTTC.

V usage is TRBV18 and J usage is TRBJ2-5; D might be TRBD1 (6 bases). This CDR3 has 13 amino acids. The V gene's germline CDR1 is KGHSH and CDR2 LQKENI. Trimming cost V 5 bases and J 5 bases, with 12 bases left between them. CDR3 sequence (DNA): TGTGCCAGCTCAACAGGGAGTCGGGAGACCCAGTACTTC. Amino acids: CASSTGSRETQYF.

This clonotype has just a few counts. CDR3 residues: CASSYSMGWGGEKVNIQYF. CDR3 bases: TGTGCCAGCAGTTACTCGATGGGCTGGGGCGGAGAGAAGGTCAACATTCAGTACTTC. The chain links TRBV6-5 to TRBJ2-4, with D perhaps TRBD1 (5 bases). From germline, CDR1 is MNHEY and CDR2 SVGAGI. The length of the CDR3 is 19 residues. The V end lost 0 bases, the J end lost 7 bases, and 25 bases lay between the germline ends.

J is TRBJ2-2 and V is TRBV6-1; 7 bases match TRBD1. Germline V gene sequence: CDR1 MNHNS, CDR2 SASEGT. CDR3 length: 16 amino acids. J was trimmed by 0 bases and V by 7 bases; bases with no gene match: 8. The CDR3 DNA reads as TGTGCCAGCAAGGTCCCCGGGACAGCGAACACCGGGGAGCTGTTTTTT. Protein product: CASKVPGTANTGELFF.

CDR3 in DNA: TGCGCCAGCAGCCCGACCCGGTCGGGCAGGGGCCCATACAATGAGCAGTTCTTC. Translating gives CASSPTRSGRGPYNEQFF. The chain uses TRBV5-1 and TRBJ2-1, with a weak D call TRBD1 (6 bases). CDR1 and CDR2 (germline): SGHRS, YFSETQ. The CDR3 runs to 18 residues. V lost 4 bases, J lost 4 bases, and 24 bases lay in between.

The sample holds many counts of this clonotype. The rearrangement uses TRBV21-1 and TRBJ1-1; the D segment call TRBD1 is taken from the table without a DNA check. TRBV21-1 is shown as a pseudogene. The CDR3 runs to 16 residues. The DNA for the CDR3 is TGTGCCAGCCCGTTGGACTCCCGGGGAGCAAACACTGAAGCTTTCTTT. This sequence encodes CASPLDSRGANTEAFF.

The chain couples TRBV5-1 to TRBJ2-1; the match to TRBD1 covers 8 bases. With V trimmed by 7 bases and J by 8 bases, 17 bases remained unmatched. The germline V gene encodes CDR1 SGHRS and CDR2 YFSETQ. The CDR3 has 16 amino acids. CDR3 in DNA: TGCGCCAGCCGGCGGAACCCGGGACAGGTTGCCGATGAGCAGTTCTTC. Translating it yields CASRRNPGQVADEQFF.

The sample holds a few counts of this clonotype. This chain uses TRBV10-3 with TRBJ2-1; 7 nucleotides match TRBD1. V dropped 6 bases and J dropped 7; count of bases not matched to a gene: 9. From germline, CDR1 is ENHRY and CDR2 SYGVKD. The CDR3 spans 14 residues. The CDR3 DNA reads TGTGCCATCAGATCCGGGACAGCGAATAATGAGCAGTTCTTC. Translation: CAIRSGTANNEQFF.

This sequence joins TRBV5-1 and TRBJ1-6, with D uncertain. The CDR3 loop spans 16 amino acids. V lost 4 bases and J 0 bases, leaving 11 bases between the germline ends. The germline gives CDR1 SGHRS, CDR2 YFSETQ. The CDR3 spells CASSELSGSYNSPLHF. CDR3 DNA: TGCGCCAGCAGCGAGTTATCGGGCTCCTATAATTCACCCCTCCACTTT.

This rearrangement joins TRBV5-1 to TRBJ1-1; 7 bases fit TRBD1. The junction had 4 bases not matched to a gene; V was cut back by 4 bases and J by 1 base. CDR1 SGHRS and CDR2 YFSETQ come from the germline V gene. The CDR3 spans 14 residues. The DNA of the CDR3 is TGCGCCAGCAGCGTGGACAGGTCGAACACTGAAGCTTTCTTT. Amino acid sequence: CASSVDRSNTEAFF.

This clonotype was observed a few times. The chain recombines TRBV9 with TRBJ2-1; no definite D call. There are 13 residues in the CDR3. With 0 bases removed from V and 8 bases from J, the gap between germline ends came to 9 bases. Germline-derived CDR1 and CDR2 are SGDLS and YYNGEE. CDR3 amino acids: CASSVDFGDEQFF. CDR3 sequence (DNA): TGTGCCAGCAGCGTAGACTTCGGCGATGAGCAGTTCTTC.

The sample holds many counts of this clonotype. This chain connects TRBV12-3 or TRBV12-4 to TRBJ2-2; tentative D call: TRBD2 (6 bases). This CDR3 contains 15 residues. V lost 8 bases, J lost 0 bases, and 13 bases lay in between. CDR3 region: CASRGGETNTGELFF. The CDR3 DNA follows: TGTGCCAGCCGTGGCGGGGAAACGAACACCGGGGAGCTGTTTTTT.

This clonotype has more than one count but fewer than ten. The genes are TRBV19 and TRBJ2-2; 10 bases agree with TRBD1. V trimming: 4 bases; J trimming: 6 bases; junction bases outside the gene matches: 5. The germline V gene encodes CDR1 LNHDA and CDR2 SQIVND (reference sequence). The CDR3 loop spans 15 amino acids. CDR3 amino acids: CASSTDRGTAGELFF. CDR3 nucleotide sequence: TGTGCCAGTAGTACGGACAGGGGGACCGCCGGGGAGCTGTTTTTT.

The gene calls are TRBV5-1 and TRBJ2-1; the match to TRBD1 covers 9 bases. This CDR3 spans 14 amino acids. Trimming took 4 bases from V and 13 from J; bases not matched to a gene: 12. The V gene's germline CDR1 is SGHRS and CDR2 YFSETQ. The CDR3 nucleotides read TGCGCCAGCAGCCTTCAACAGGGGGCCAGACTTCAGTTCTTC. The encoded protein is CASSLQQGARLQFF.

This clonotype has more than one count but fewer than ten. CDR3 sequence (DNA): TGTGCCAGCAGTGAAGCCCGGACGGGACTCGAAGACACCGGGGAGCTGTTTTTT. Its protein product is CASSEARTGLEDTGELFF. J is TRBJ2-2 and V is TRBV2, with a possible D match to TRBD2 (6 bases). The CDR3 length is 18 residues. V lost 0 bases to trimming and J lost 3 bases, with 17 bases between them. CDR1 is SNHLY and CDR2 is FYNNEI in the germline V gene.

This clonotype was detected only a few times. The chain links TRBV7-9 to TRBJ1-4; D is ambiguous. The CDR3 is 16 amino acids. CDR1 SEHNR and CDR2 FQNEAQ come from the germline V gene (reference sequence). The V gene lost 5 bases and the J gene lost 3 bases, with 16 bases spanning the gap. The CDR3 DNA reads as TGTGCCAGCAGCACGGCCTCTAGCGCAGCTAATGAAAAACTGTTTTTT. Amino acid sequence: CASSTASSAANEKLFF. The entire variable domain, with the rest obtained from reference TRBV7-9 and TRBJ1-4, is as follows: DTGVSQNPRHKITKRGQNVTFRCDPISEHNRLYWYRQTLGQGPEFLTYFQNEAQLEKSRLLSDRFSAERPKGSFSTLEIQRTEQGDSAMYLCASSTASSAANEKLFFGSGTQLSVL.

This clonotype turned up a few times. The chain is built from TRBV11-2 and TRBJ2-7, with D possibly being TRBD1 (5 bases). Germline CDR1 reads SGHAT; CDR2 reads FQNNGV. The V end was cut by 1 base, the J end by 4 bases, with 14 bases between. This CDR3 comprises 15 residues. As DNA, the CDR3 is TGTGCCAGCAGCTTAGCGGCCGACAGATTTTACGAGCAGTACTTC. Encoded protein: CASSLAADRFYEQYF.

This clonotype was seen a handful of times. This chain connects TRBV5-4 to TRBJ2-1; 13 bases agree with TRBD2. The germline gives CDR1 SGHNT, CDR2 YYREEE (reference sequence). J gave up 9 bases and V 0 bases, and 6 bases lay outside the gene matches. This CDR3 spans 16 amino acids. CDR3 residues: CASSLAGTSGIREQFF. The CDR3 DNA reads as TGTGCCAGCAGCTTGGCCGGGACTAGCGGGATACGTGAGCAGTTCTTC.

The sample holds a few counts of this clonotype. This chain connects TRBV11-1 to TRBJ2-1; 9 bases agree with TRBD2. The CDR3 totals 20 residues. Germline CDR1 is SGHAT and CDR2 is FQDESV (reference sequence). V was pared by 0 bases and J by 2 bases, with 14 bases of the junction left unmatched. Written as DNA, the CDR3 is TGTGCCAGCAGCTTAGCATCGAGCGGGGGGATCATGAGCGCCTACAATGAGCAGTTCTTC. This codes for CASSLASSGGIMSAYNEQFF.

This clonotype was seen a few times. CDR3 sequence: CASSQSGETQYF. The CDR3 bases are TGTGCCAGCAGTCAATCGGGGGAGACCCAGTACTTC. The rearrangement joins TRBV2 to TRBJ2-5, with TRBD2 as a possible D gene (5 bases). The CDR3 contains 12 residues. V was trimmed by 5 bases and J by 5 bases, leaving 9 bases between them. Germline V CDR1 and CDR2: SNHLY, FYNNEI.

The gene calls are TRBV6-5 and TRBJ1-2; tentatively, D is TRBD1 (6 bases). The length of the CDR3 is 12 residues. The germline V gene encodes CDR1 MNHEY and CDR2 SVGAGI. The V end lost 6 bases, the J end lost 8 bases, and 13 bases lay between the germline ends. The CDR3 DNA is TGTGCCAGCAGGCTCACAGGGAAAGGCTACACCTTC. This translates into CASRLTGKGYTF.

The chain uses TRBV5-1 and TRBJ1-1; 7 bases map to TRBD1. Germline V gene lookup returns CDR1 SGHRS and CDR2 YFSETQ. This CDR3 spans 14 amino acids. The ends lost 3 bases at V and 1 base at J; junction bases unmatched: 3. The CDR3 sequence: CASSWGQQNTEAFF. Written as DNA, the CDR3 is TGCGCCAGCAGCTGGGGACAGCAGAACACTGAAGCTTTCTTT.

This clonotype was recorded many times. The rearrangement links TRBV5-1 to TRBJ1-2; perhaps TRBD1 as D (6 bases). This CDR3 is built from 14 residues. CDR1 and CDR2 (germline): SGHRS, YFSETQ. Between the trimmed V and J ends, which lost 4 bases and 4 bases, there was a span of 14 bases. The DNA of the CDR3 is TGCGCCAGCAGCGCCTCCGGGGGCAGCTATGGCTACACCTTC. Its protein is CASSASGGSYGYTF.

The sample holds a few counts of this clonotype. This sequence joins TRBV6-5 and TRBJ1-2; D ambiguous. The CDR3 extends over 14 amino acids. Germline V CDR1 and CDR2: MNHEY, SVGAGI. Trimming took 2 bases from V and 0 from J, leaving 7 bases between them. In DNA form, the CDR3 reads TGTGCCAGCAGTTACCGCAGAGCTAACTATGGCTACACCTTC. It specifies CASSYRRANYGYTF.

In its sample, this clonotype was seen a few times. The CDR3 DNA sequence: TGTGCCAGCAACAGTCGAGGGAAGACAGATACGCAGTATTTT. This sequence encodes CASNSRGKTDTQYF. The V call is TRBV28, the J call TRBJ2-3, with D possibly TRBD2 on 5 matching bases. CDR1 is MDHEN, CDR2 SYDVKM, per germline. The CDR3 runs to 14 residues. The germline V and J ends were trimmed by 7 bases and 3 bases, with 14 bases remaining between them.